The 27 T cell receptor beta chains given below trace back to one sample, sequenced in a study of OX40 agonist ivuxolimab in advanced cancers. Some clones are missing from TCRdb's copy, which holds only in-frame ones; the method was immunoSEQ multiplex PCR. The sample holds 60,000 to 75,000 clones, more than 75% seen once. The starting material was CD4+ or CD8+ T cells sorted from blood, obtained in a trial of the OX40 agonist ivuxolimab. The origin of the receptors is an adult with an advanced solid tumor such as melanoma, head and neck, liver or kidney cancer.

The chain carries TRBV5-1 and TRBJ2-1; D possibly matches TRBD1 or TRBD2 (6 bases each). V was cut by 2 bases and J by 11 bases, with 14 bases left in between. Germline V gene sequence: CDR1 SGHRS, CDR2 YFSETQ. The CDR3 is made up of 13 amino acids. CDR3: CASSLLAGAKQFF. CDR3 nucleotides: TGCGCCAGCAGCTTACTAGCAGGGGCCAAGCAGTTCTTC.

The chain has TRBV20-1 and TRBJ2-5; D call uncertain. CDR1 and CDR2 (germline): DFQATT, SNEGSKA (reference sequence). This CDR3 is 11 amino acids long. V was trimmed by 2 bases and J by 4 bases, leaving 5 bases between them. The CDR3 region is CSARYTETQYF. Here the CDR3 DNA reads TGCAGTGCTAGATACACAGAGACCCAGTACTTC.

This clone occurred once. The V call is TRBV29-1, the J call TRBJ2-7; D may be TRBD1 or TRBD2 (6 bases each). Germline assignment: CDR1 SQVTM and CDR2 ANQGSEA. The CDR3 length is 11 residues. V lost 7 bases to trimming and J lost 0 bases, with 7 bases between them. The CDR3 DNA reads TGCAGCGGGGGGGCCTCCTACGAGCAGTACTTC. As protein: CSGGASYEQYF.

V usage is TRBV10-3 and J usage is TRBJ2-7; weak D call: TRBD1 (6 bases). This CDR3 is built from 12 residues. Trimming left V 6 bases short and J 3 bases short, with 9 bases between. Germline V lookup: CDR1 ENHRY, CDR2 SYGVKD. This CDR3 is CAISPQGYEQYF. The CDR3 nucleotides read TGTGCCATCAGCCCACAGGGCTACGAGCAGTACTTC.

This clone was counted between two and nine times. The V call is TRBV29-1, the J call TRBJ2-7, with a tentative D call TRBD2 (6 bases). V was trimmed by 4 bases and J by 3 bases, leaving 13 bases between them. This CDR3 contains 13 residues. Per the germline V gene, CDR1 is SQVTM and CDR2 is ANQGSEA. In DNA, the CDR3 is TGCAGCGTTGTGGAGGGATTCCTCTACGAGCAGTACTTC. It is translated as CSVVEGFLYEQYF.

This chain uses TRBV9 with TRBJ2-1; D call uncertain. Germline CDR1 is SGDLS and CDR2 is YYNGEE. Trimming cost V 3 bases and J 7 bases, with 20 bases left between them. This CDR3 region has 16 residues. DNA of the CDR3: TGTGCCAGCAGCGGACCCGGGTCTATAAATTGGAATGAGCAGTTCTTC. It codes for CASSGPGSINWNEQFF.

This chain links TRBV4-1 with TRBJ2-3; no definite D call. V lost 3 bases and J lost 2, with 6 bases in between. The CDR3 has 13 amino acids. The germline V gene encodes CDR1 MGHRA and CDR2 YSYEKL. Written as DNA, the CDR3 is TGCGCCAGCAGCCAGTTCAACACAGATACGCAGTATTTT. Its protein is CASSQFNTDTQYF.

The rearrangement links TRBV5-1 to TRBJ1-1; D is undetermined. CDR1 and CDR2 (germline): SGHRS, YFSETQ. The CDR3 runs to 13 residues. Trimming took 1 base from V and 11 from J, leaving 15 bases between them. The CDR3 protein is CASSLSPVRQAFF. The CDR3 bases are TGCGCCAGCAGCTTGTCCCCCGTGCGGCAGGCTTTCTTT.

The chain combines TRBV7-9 with TRBJ1-6; 8 bases are shared with TRBD1. The junction had 11 bases not matched to a gene; V was cut back by 6 bases and J by 10 bases. Germline values: CDR1 SEHNR, CDR2 FQNEAQ (reference sequence). The CDR3 loop spans 15 amino acids. CDR3 amino acids: CASRLRTGIGSPLHF. The CDR3 DNA is TGTGCCAGCAGGCTACGGACAGGGATCGGATCACCCCTCCACTTT.

This clone was observed a handful of times. This chain connects TRBV9 to TRBJ2-2; 7 bases line up with TRBD1. V lost 3 bases to trimming and J lost 2 bases; unmatched junction nucleotides: 4. In germline, CDR1 is SGDLS, CDR2 YYNGEE. The CDR3 runs to 15 residues. CDR3 sequence: CASSEGQSNTGELFF. CDR3 sequence (DNA): TGTGCCAGCAGCGAGGGACAGAGTAACACCGGGGAGCTGTTTTTT.

This clone was observed a handful of times. The chain combines TRBV7-9 with TRBJ1-5; D ambiguous. Trimming took 4 bases from V and 5 from J, leaving 15 bases between them. Germline V lookup: CDR1 SEHNR, CDR2 FQNEAQ (reference sequence). CDR3 size: 15 residues. The CDR3 DNA sequence: TGTGCCAGCAGCTCCGGGAGTAGGCCTCATCAGCCCCAGCATTTT. Amino acids: CASSSGSRPHQPQHF. The full variable domain, in which reference TRBV7-9 and TRBJ1-5 provide the parts outside the CDR3, is DTGVSQNPRHKITKRGQNVTFRCDPISEHNRLYWYRQTLGQGPEFLTYFQNEAQLEKSRLLSDRFSAERPKGSFSTLEIQRTEQGDSAMYLCASSSGSRPHQPQHFGDGTRLSIL.

This chain uses TRBV4-2 with TRBJ2-1; a possible D gene is TRBD2 (6 bases). Trimming stripped 2 bases from V and 6 bases from J, with 17 bases between. The CDR3 is 16 amino acids. CDR1 and CDR2 from the germline V gene are LGHNA and YNFKEQ. CDR3: CASSQSPGLTFNEQFF. The CDR3, as DNA: TGTGCCAGCAGCCAAAGCCCGGGACTGACCTTCAATGAGCAGTTCTTC.

V is TRBV27 and J is TRBJ2-3; D gene uncertain. Germline CDR1 is MNHEY and CDR2 is SMNVEV (reference sequence). Trimming removed 4 bases at V and 4 bases at J, with 6 bases between. The CDR3 loop spans 12 amino acids. CDR3 sequence reads: CASSSGADTQYF. The CDR3 nucleotides read TGTGCCAGCAGTTCTGGCGCAGATACGCAGTATTTT.

The genes are TRBV7-9 and TRBJ2-5; no firm D call. The DNA matches TRBJ2-7 better at its end, which makes the J call doubtful. In germline, CDR1 is SEHNR, CDR2 FQNEAQ (reference sequence). This CDR3 comprises 12 residues. CDR3 residues: CASSPSSYEQYF. DNA for the CDR3: TGTGCCAGCAGCCCCAGCTCCTACGAGCAGTACTTC.

The chain is built from TRBV7-9 and TRBJ2-5, with D perhaps matching TRBD1 or TRBD2 (5 bases each). CDR1 SEHNR and CDR2 FQNEAQ come from the germline V gene (reference sequence). Trimming removed 3 bases at V and 3 bases at J, with 8 bases between. CDR3 length: 13 residues. The CDR3 nucleotides are TGTGCCAGCAGCTTTGGGGGTAAAGAGACCCAGTACTTC. Translating gives CASSFGGKETQYF.

The chain recombines TRBV6-5 with TRBJ1-1, with D perhaps matching TRBD1 (5 bases). The CDR3 length is 15 residues. The germline CDR1 and CDR2 sequences are MNHEY and SVGAGI. The V gene lost 8 bases and the J gene lost 1 base, with 17 bases spanning the gap. The CDR3 coding sequence is TGTGCCAGCGGGGAGGCCGGGGCAGAGAACACTGAAGCTTTCTTT. This gives the protein CASGEAGAENTEAFF.

The chain employs TRBV7-2 and TRBJ2-1; a weak D match, TRBD1 (6 bases). The length of the CDR3 is 14 residues. Trimming cost V 3 bases and J 5 bases, with 11 bases left between them. Germline V gene data show CDR1 as SGHTA and CDR2 as FQGNSA. This chain's CDR3 is CASSFWAGDNEQFF. DNA for the CDR3: TGTGCCAGCAGCTTTTGGGCAGGGGACAATGAGCAGTTCTTC.

The rearrangement uses TRBV11-2 and TRBJ1-2; a weak D match, TRBD1 (6 bases). V was cut by 0 bases and J by 0 bases, with 17 bases left in between. CDR1 SGHAT and CDR2 FQNNGV come from the germline V gene. CDR3 size: 18 residues. CDR3 amino acids: CASSLDPGGRTTNYGYTF. CDR3 nucleotide sequence: TGTGCCAGCAGCTTAGACCCTGGGGGGCGAACCACTAACTATGGCTACACCTTC.

This clone was found once. The chain couples TRBV11-3 to TRBJ2-1, with D perhaps matching TRBD2 (5 bases). V dropped 0 bases and J dropped 4 bases, with 16 bases sitting between them. Germline CDR1 SGHNT, CDR2 YENEEA. The CDR3 is 17 amino acids. The CDR3 region is CASSLDLGSGNYNEQFF. The CDR3 DNA is TGTGCCAGCAGCTTAGATCTAGGTTCCGGGAATTACAATGAGCAGTTCTTC.

The chain combines TRBV27 with TRBJ2-4; 8 positions agree with TRBD1. The trim removed 8 bases at V and 8 bases at J, leaving 11 bases unmatched. This CDR3 region has 14 residues. Germline values: CDR1 MNHEY, CDR2 SMNVEV (reference sequence). The CDR3 loop is CASASQGAVDIQYF. As DNA, the CDR3 is TGTGCCAGCGCCTCCCAGGGGGCGGTGGACATTCAGTACTTC.

The chain employs TRBV25-1 and TRBJ2-5; the D is unclear. The DNA matches TRBJ2-7 better at its end, which makes the J call doubtful. The germline V gene encodes CDR1 MGHDK and CDR2 SYGVNS. CDR3 size: 13 residues. CDR3 loop: CASSRNLAYEQYF. In nucleotides, the CDR3 is TGTGCCAGCAGTCGGAATTTGGCCTACGAGCAGTACTTC.

This clone occurred a few times. The V and J genes are TRBV29-1 and TRBJ1-1; D remains unclear. Trimming cost V 3 bases and J 6 bases, with 14 bases left between them. The CDR3 loop spans 13 amino acids. The V gene's germline CDR1 is SQVTM and CDR2 ANQGSEA. CDR3 DNA sequence: TGCAGCGTTGACCGACACCTGGGCCCTGAAGCTTTCTTT. Residues: CSVDRHLGPEAFF.

DNA for the CDR3: TGTGCCAGCAGCTTAGTTGGGGGTTTTGGGTACAATGAGCAGTTCTTC. This translates into CASSLVGGFGYNEQFF. The V gene is TRBV7-2, the J gene TRBJ2-1; D possibly matches TRBD1 or TRBD2 (5 bases each). V lost 1 base and J 4 bases, leaving 14 bases between the germline ends. The CDR3 covers 16 residues. Germline CDR1 is SGHTA and CDR2 is FQGNSA.

The rearrangement uses TRBV4-1 and TRBJ2-5; tentative D call: TRBD2 (6 bases). V lost 4 bases and J lost 3, with 12 bases in between. The CDR3 spans 14 residues. The germline gives CDR1 MGHRA, CDR2 YSYEKL. In DNA form, the CDR3 reads TGCGCCAGCAGCCGAGGGACTTACGAAGAGACCCAGTACTTC. As protein: CASSRGTYEETQYF.

This clone showed up just once. V and J are TRBV6-5 and TRBJ1-2; D might be TRBD1 (5 bases). The V and J ends lost 4 bases and 6 bases respectively, with 18 bases between them. Germline V lookup: CDR1 MNHEY, CDR2 SVGAGI. The CDR3 extends over 15 amino acids. The CDR3 DNA follows: TGTGCCAGCAGTTCGCAATTGCAGGGACTTGATGGCTACACCTTC. Translating gives CASSSQLQGLDGYTF.

The CDR3 nucleotides are TGTGCCAGCACCCGGGGGGAAAGTACTGAAGCTTTCTTT. Its translation is CASTRGESTEAFF. This chain connects TRBV7-9 to TRBJ1-1, with D possibly matching TRBD1 (5 bases). Germline V CDR1 and CDR2: SEHNR, FQNEAQ (reference sequence). This CDR3 region has 13 residues. The germline V and J ends were trimmed by 7 bases and 5 bases, with 14 bases remaining between them.

This sequence joins TRBV5-4 and TRBJ2-3; either TRBD1 or TRBD2 may fit D (5 bases each). Germline values: CDR1 SGHNT, CDR2 YYREEE (reference sequence). The CDR3 length is 16 residues. Trimming cost V 5 bases and J 2 bases, with 18 bases left between them. The CDR3 loop is CASSWGSSLLTDTQYF. DNA of the CDR3: TGTGCCAGCAGTTGGGGGAGTAGCCTCCTCACAGATACGCAGTATTTT.